The TCR beta chain under discussion was sequenced for a study of cytomegalovirus exposure and HLA in healthy donors. The PCR had 60 Vbeta and 13 Jbeta primers. Libraries were prepared by immunoSEQ multiplex PCR; TCRdb keeps only in-frame clonotypes and omits some of them. The data contain under 200,000 clones, approximately 77% of them singletons. The sequence came from a male donor in good health and CMV-seropositive. Sequenced input: PBMCs.

CDR3 bases: TGTGCCAGCAGAAGGACAGGTGGGGAGGTCTACGAGCAGTACTTC. Its protein product is CASRRTGGEVYEQYF. The genes are TRBV5-5 and TRBJ2-7; TRBD1 is a possible D gene (7 bases). The length of the CDR3 is 15 residues. Germline V gene sequence: CDR1 SGHKS, CDR2 YYEKEE (reference sequence). V gave up 5 bases and J gave up 3 bases, with 18 bases separating them. Full variable domain (remainder filled in from reference TRBV5-5 and TRBJ2-7): DAGVTQSPTHLIKTRGQQVTLRCSPISGHKSVSWYQQVLGQGPQFIFQYYEKEERGRGNFPDRFSARQFPNYSSELNVNALLLGDSALYLCASRRTGGEVYEQYFGPGTRLTVT.